These 18 T cell receptor beta chains originate from one sample sequenced in a study of T cell repertoires in cytomegalovirus infection. Antigens of these TCRs are unknown. TCRdb re-derived calls from the reads in MiXCR, one entry per CDR3 protein. The sample lists 550,000 to 850,000 distinct CDR3 sequences; 30% to 40% were seen once. The sequencing used cultured PBMCs, collected from culture after CMV antigen stimulation. These receptors all come from a human donor in good health (CMV status not recorded). Some clones in this sample may be carry-over from other donors' samples.

The J gene is TRBJ2-7, the V gene TRBV19, with D perhaps TRBD2 (6 bases). The CDR3 spans 17 residues. Trimming stripped 6 bases from V and 0 bases from J, with 21 bases between. Germline V gene lookup returns CDR1 LNHDA and CDR2 SQIVND (reference sequence). CDR3 protein: CASSPPFGRTSSYEQYF. CDR3 DNA: TGTGCCAGTAGCCCCCCCTTTGGGAGGACATCCTCCTACGAGCAGTACTTC.

This clonotype was seen only a few times. This chain connects TRBV7-2 to TRBJ2-3; tentative D call: TRBD2 (5 bases). CDR1 and CDR2 from the germline V gene are SGHTA and FQGNSA. V was trimmed by 4 bases and J by 2 bases, leaving 10 bases between them. The CDR3 is made up of 14 amino acids. In DNA, the CDR3 is TGTGCCAGCAGCTCCTCTAGCCTCACAGATACGCAGTATTTT. It translates to CASSSSSLTDTQYF.

This clonotype turned up a few times. The chain employs TRBV14 and TRBJ2-7, with D hard to call. Looked up from germline, CDR1 is SGHDN and CDR2 is FVKESK. The CDR3 consists of 13 residues. Trimming took 1 base from V and 4 from J, leaving 8 bases between them. The DNA for the CDR3 is TGTGCCAGCAGCCAAGGCTGGGGTTACGAGCAGTACTTC. This gives the protein CASSQGWGYEQYF.

The chain has TRBV20-1 and TRBJ2-7; D is possibly TRBD2 (6 bases). Germline CDR1 DFQATT, CDR2 SNEGSKA (reference sequence). The V end lost 0 bases, the J end lost 0 bases, and 9 bases lay between the germline ends. CDR3 size: 14 residues. The CDR3 region has the DNA TGCAGTGCTAGAGATCTGCGGGGCTCCTACGAGCAGTACTTC. It codes for CSARDLRGSYEQYF.

There are many counts of this clonotype. This chain connects TRBV11-2 to TRBJ1-4, with D possibly TRBD1 on 5 matching bases. The CDR3 length is 15 residues. Germline-derived CDR1 and CDR2 are SGHAT and FQNNGV. The ends were cut back, 5 bases at V and 8 bases at J, with 18 bases in the middle. CDR3 DNA: TGTGCCAGCAGCCGAGGGGCCTCTTTGGGCGAAAAACTGTTTTTT. Translated: CASSRGASLGEKLFF.

The chain employs TRBV11-3 and TRBJ2-2; D may be TRBD2 (5 bases). The germline V gene encodes CDR1 SGHNT and CDR2 YENEEA. With 1 base removed from V and 2 bases from J, the gap between germline ends came to 5 bases. The CDR3 is 14 residues long. CDR3 sequence (DNA): TGTGCCAGCAGCTTAGGGACTAACACCGGGGAGCTGTTTTTT. This gives the protein CASSLGTNTGELFF.

This clonotype was detected only a few times. This chain uses TRBV2 with TRBJ2-2, with D possibly TRBD1 on 5 matching bases. Germline V gives CDR1 SNHLY, CDR2 FYNNEI. The V and J ends lost 8 bases and 1 base respectively, with 14 bases between them. The CDR3 length is 15 residues. The CDR3 sequence is CASAARARNTGELFF. For the CDR3, the DNA is TGTGCCAGCGCCGCCAGGGCTCGGAACACCGGGGAGCTGTTTTTT.

This clonotype showed up many times. J is TRBJ1-4 and V is TRBV7-2, with D unclear. Germline CDR1 reads SGHTA; CDR2 reads FQGNSA. V lost 2 bases and J 7 bases, leaving 8 bases between the germline ends. The CDR3 runs 13 residues. CDR3 nucleotide sequence: TGTGCCAGCAGCTTAAGCTTCGGTGAAAAACTGTTTTTT. It translates to CASSLSFGEKLFF.

The gene calls are TRBV6-2 or TRBV6-3 and TRBJ1-6; D is possibly TRBD1 (5 bases). CDR3 length: 15 amino acids. V was trimmed by 0 bases and J by 7 bases, leaving 10 bases between them. The germline V gene has CDR1 MNHEY and CDR2 SVGEGT. CDR3 sequence (DNA): TGTGCCAGCAGTTACTCTGACAGTCCGAATTCACCCCTCCACTTT. This sequence encodes CASSYSDSPNSPLHF.

The genes are TRBV11-2 and TRBJ1-1; D gene ambiguous. The CDR3 is 15 residues long. V was trimmed by 4 bases and J by 6 bases, leaving 18 bases between them. Germline V gives CDR1 SGHAT, CDR2 FQNNGV. In DNA, the CDR3 is TGTGCCAGCAGCTCGGAGGGCACTGCTTTCGCTGAAGCTTTCTTT. This gives the protein CASSSEGTAFAEAFF. Together with reference TRBV11-2 and TRBJ1-1, the CDR3 gives the full variable domain: EAGVAQSPRYKIIEKRQSVAFWCNPISGHATLYWYQQILGQGPKLLIQFQNNGVVDDSQLPKDRFSAERLKGVDSTLKIQPAKLEDSAVYLCASSSEGTAFAEAFFGQGTRLTVV.

The chain links TRBV6-1 to TRBJ2-4; TRBD1 agrees at 7 bases. The V and J ends lost 5 bases and 3 bases, in that order; junction bases with no gene match: 7. Germline V lookup: CDR1 MNHNS, CDR2 SASEGT. This CDR3 contains 15 residues. CDR3 sequence reads: CASSRNRDSKNIQYF. CDR3 nucleotide sequence: TGTGCCAGCAGTCGGAACCGGGACAGCAAAAACATTCAGTACTTC.

The chain has TRBV10-3 and TRBJ2-7, with D uncertain. This CDR3 is 12 amino acids long. Germline assignment: CDR1 ENHRY and CDR2 SYGVKD. The V gene lost 2 bases and the J gene lost 3 bases, with 5 bases spanning the gap. The CDR3 nucleotides read TGTGCCATCAGTGAGCAGAGCTACGAGCAGTACTTC. Residues: CAISEQSYEQYF.

The V gene is TRBV7-6, the J gene TRBJ2-5, with D possibly matching TRBD1 (5 bases). Per germline, CDR1 SGHVS and CDR2 FNYEAQ. The CDR3 contains 13 residues. The germline V and J ends were trimmed by 5 bases and 2 bases, with 9 bases remaining between them. CDR3 residues: CASSRQSQETQYF. For the CDR3, the DNA is TGTGCCAGCAGCCGACAGTCACAAGAGACCCAGTACTTC. Full variable domain (rest looked up from reference TRBV7-6 and TRBJ2-5): GAGVSQSPRYKVTKRGQDVALRCDPISGHVSLYWYRQALGQGPEFLTYFNYEAQQDKSGLPNDRFSAERPEGSISTLTIQRTEQRDSAMYRCASSRQSQETQYFGPGTRLLVL.

The V call is TRBV2, the J call TRBJ1-4; weak D call: TRBD1 (6 bases). The CDR3 is 15 residues long. Trimming pared 6 bases from V and 8 bases from J, leaving 19 bases between. The V gene's germline CDR1 is SNHLY and CDR2 FYNNEI. The CDR3 is CASSDPQGPREKLFF. The CDR3 DNA reads TGTGCCAGCAGCGACCCACAGGGACCAAGGGAAAAACTGTTTTTT. Complete variable domain (other parts from reference TRBV2 and TRBJ1-4): EPEVTQTPSHQVTQMGQEVILRCVPISNHLYFYWYRQILGQKVEFLVSFYNNEISEKSEIFDDQFSVERPDGSNFTLKIRSTKLEDSAMYFCASSDPQGPREKLFFGSGTQLSVL.

V and J are TRBV4-1 and TRBJ1-1, with 7 bases matching TRBD1. Trimming cost V 0 bases and J 0 bases; bases outside gene matches: 7. Germline CDR1 MGHRA, CDR2 YSYEKL. This CDR3 contains 17 residues. CDR3 coding DNA: TGCGCCAGCAGCCAAGATTTACAGGGGCCCCTGAACACTGAAGCTTTCTTT. It is translated as CASSQDLQGPLNTEAFF.

This clonotype was observed a few times. This chain links TRBV28 with TRBJ1-6, with D possibly being TRBD1 (5 bases). V dropped 7 bases and J dropped 10 bases, with 14 bases sitting between them. The CDR3 loop spans 13 amino acids. The germline V gene encodes CDR1 MDHEN and CDR2 SYDVKM. CDR3 in DNA: TGTGCCAGCAAAACTACAGGTAGCTCACCCCTCCACTTT. Residues: CASKTTGSSPLHF.

The genes are TRBV4-2 and TRBJ2-7; possibly TRBD1 for D (6 bases). Germline V gene data show CDR1 as LGHNA and CDR2 as YNFKEQ. Trimming pared 4 bases from V and 6 bases from J, leaving 19 bases between. This CDR3 has 15 residues. CDR3 loop: CASSRDVGAMGEQYF. The CDR3 DNA reads TGTGCCAGCAGCCGCGACGTGGGGGCCATGGGCGAGCAGTACTTC.

Ten or more counts support this clonotype. V gene TRBV2 combines with J gene TRBJ1-1, with 7 nucleotides matching TRBD1. With V trimmed by 5 bases and J by 1 base, 4 bases remained unmatched. This CDR3 has 14 residues. CDR1 is SNHLY and CDR2 is FYNNEI in the germline V gene. This CDR3 reads CASSLQGKNTEAFF. DNA for the CDR3: TGTGCCAGCAGTTTACAGGGGAAGAACACTGAAGCTTTCTTT.